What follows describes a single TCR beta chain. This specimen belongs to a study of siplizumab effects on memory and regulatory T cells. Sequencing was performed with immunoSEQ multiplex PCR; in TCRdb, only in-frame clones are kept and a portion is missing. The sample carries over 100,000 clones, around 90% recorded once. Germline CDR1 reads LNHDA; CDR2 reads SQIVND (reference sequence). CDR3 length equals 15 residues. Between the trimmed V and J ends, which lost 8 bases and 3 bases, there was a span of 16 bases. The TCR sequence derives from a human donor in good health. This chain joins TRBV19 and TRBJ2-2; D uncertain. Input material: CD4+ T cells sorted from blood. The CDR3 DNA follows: TGTGCCAGTCAATCGGCAGCTGTCGACACCGGGGAGCTGTTTTTT. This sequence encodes CASQSAAVDTGELFF. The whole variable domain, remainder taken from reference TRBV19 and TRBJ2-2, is DGGITQSPKYLFRKEGQNVTLSCEQNLNHDAMYWYRQDPGQGLRLIYYSQIVNDFQKGDIAEGYSVSREKKESFPLTVTSAQKNPTAFYLCASQSAAVDTGELFFGEGSRLTVL.